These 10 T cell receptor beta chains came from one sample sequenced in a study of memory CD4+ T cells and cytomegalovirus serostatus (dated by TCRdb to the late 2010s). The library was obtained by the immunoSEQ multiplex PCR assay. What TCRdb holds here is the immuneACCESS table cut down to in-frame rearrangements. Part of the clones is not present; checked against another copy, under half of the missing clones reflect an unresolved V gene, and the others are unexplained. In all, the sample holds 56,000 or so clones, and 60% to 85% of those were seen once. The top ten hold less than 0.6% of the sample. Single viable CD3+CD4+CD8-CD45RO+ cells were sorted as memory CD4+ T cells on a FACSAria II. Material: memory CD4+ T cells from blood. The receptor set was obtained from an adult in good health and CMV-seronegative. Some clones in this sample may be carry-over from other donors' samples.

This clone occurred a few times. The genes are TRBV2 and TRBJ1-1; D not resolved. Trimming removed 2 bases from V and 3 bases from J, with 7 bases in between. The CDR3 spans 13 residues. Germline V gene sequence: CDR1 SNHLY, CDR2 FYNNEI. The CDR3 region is CASSEQSHTEAFF. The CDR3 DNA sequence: TGTGCCAGCAGTGAACAGTCCCACACTGAAGCTTTCTTT.

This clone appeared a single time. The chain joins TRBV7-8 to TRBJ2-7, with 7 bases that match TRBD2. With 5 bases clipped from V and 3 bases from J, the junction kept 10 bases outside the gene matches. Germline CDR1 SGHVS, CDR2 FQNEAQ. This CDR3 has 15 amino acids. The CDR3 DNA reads TGTGCCAGCAGCCCGGGAGGTGACAGATTCTACGAGCAGTACTTC. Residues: CASSPGGDRFYEQYF.

The CDR3 DNA is TGTGCCATCAGGGGACAGGACCAAGAGACCCAGTACTTC. Its protein product is CAIRGQDQETQYF. This chain joins TRBV10-3 and TRBJ2-5, with TRBD1 matching 8 bases. Trimming cost V 6 bases and J 0 bases; bases outside gene matches: 0. CDR1 ENHRY and CDR2 SYGVKD come from the germline V gene. The CDR3 extends over 13 amino acids.

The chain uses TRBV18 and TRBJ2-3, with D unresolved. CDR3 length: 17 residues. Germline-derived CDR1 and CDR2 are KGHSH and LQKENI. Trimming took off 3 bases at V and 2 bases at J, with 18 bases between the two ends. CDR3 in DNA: TGTGCCAGCTCACCCCCAAATAGCCGAGCCATCACAGATACGCAGTATTTT. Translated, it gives CASSPPNSRAITDTQYF.

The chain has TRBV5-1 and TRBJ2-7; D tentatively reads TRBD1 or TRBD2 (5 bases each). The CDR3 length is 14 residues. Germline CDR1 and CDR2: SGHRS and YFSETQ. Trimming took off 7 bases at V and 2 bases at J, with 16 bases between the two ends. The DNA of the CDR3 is TGCGCCAGCCAAGTGGGGGTATTAACCTACGAGCAGTACTTC. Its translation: CASQVGVLTYEQYF.

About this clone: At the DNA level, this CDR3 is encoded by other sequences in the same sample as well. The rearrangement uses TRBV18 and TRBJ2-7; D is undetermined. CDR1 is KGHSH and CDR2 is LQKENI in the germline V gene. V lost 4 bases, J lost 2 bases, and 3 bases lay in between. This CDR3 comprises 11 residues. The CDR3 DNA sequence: TGTGCCAGCTCACAGACCTACGAGCAGTACTTC. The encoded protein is CASSQTYEQYF.

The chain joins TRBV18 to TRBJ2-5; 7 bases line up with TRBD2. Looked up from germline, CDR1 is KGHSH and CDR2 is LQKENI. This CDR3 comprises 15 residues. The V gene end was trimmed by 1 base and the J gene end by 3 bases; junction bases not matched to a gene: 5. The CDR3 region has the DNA TGTGCCAGCTCACCACGGTCTAGCGGAGAAGAGACCCAGTACTTC. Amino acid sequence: CASSPRSSGEETQYF.

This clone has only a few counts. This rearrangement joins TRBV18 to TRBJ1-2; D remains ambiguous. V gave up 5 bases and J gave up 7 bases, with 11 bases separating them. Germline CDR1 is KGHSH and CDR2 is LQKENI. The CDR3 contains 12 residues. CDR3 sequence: CASSNQDSGYTF. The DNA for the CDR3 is TGTGCCAGCTCAAATCAGGACTCTGGCTACACCTTC.

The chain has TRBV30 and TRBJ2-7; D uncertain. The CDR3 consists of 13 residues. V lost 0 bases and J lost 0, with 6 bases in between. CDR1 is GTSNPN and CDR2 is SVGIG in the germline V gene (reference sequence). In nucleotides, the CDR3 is TGTGCCTGGAGTGTACACTACTCCTACGAGCAGTACTTC. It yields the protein CAWSVHYSYEQYF.

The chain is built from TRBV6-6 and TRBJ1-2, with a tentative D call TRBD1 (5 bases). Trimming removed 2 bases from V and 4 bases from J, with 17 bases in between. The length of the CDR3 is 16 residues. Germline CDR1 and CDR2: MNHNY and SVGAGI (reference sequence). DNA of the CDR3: TGTGCCAGCAGTTACCCGGCGTCCAGGGTTGCCTATGGCTACACCTTC. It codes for CASSYPASRVAYGYTF.